This section outlines one T cell receptor beta chain sequence together with its context. This clone's antigen is unknown. No base-level quality is on record; no much larger clone is a single base apart. The trial excluded patients who had a history of autoimmune disease or were on systemic immunosuppression. Peripheral blood for TCR sequencing was collected from all dose cohorts at baseline, on cycle 4 day 1, and on cycle 7 day 1. Samples were obtained from an open-label, multicenter, first-in-human phase I dose-escalation trial of ivuxolimab. Adults with locally advanced or metastatic melanoma, renal cell, hepatocellular, or head and neck squamous cell carcinoma were enrolled in the trial. Before TCR sequencing, CD4+ T cells and CD8+ T cells were sorted from peripheral blood as separate populations. Trimming takes 4 bases from V and 5 bases from J, and the germline ends sit 15 bases apart. The CDR3 numbers 15 residues from cysteine through phenylalanine. Solely the CDR3 DNA is kept, with 45 bases framed from the first base. CDR1 and CDR2, looked up from the germline V gene, are SGHAT and FQNNGV.

The sample is drawn from a study of OX40 agonist ivuxolimab in advanced cancers. Broadly, across the study: Ivuxolimab was a fully human IgG2 agonistic monoclonal antibody targeting the costimulatory receptor OX40 (CD134). Peripheral TCRbeta sequencing aimed to test whether ivuxolimab altered TCR sequence diversity and caused clonal T-cell expansion. Intravenous ivuxolimab was administered to patients every 2 weeks at six dose levels: 0.01, 0.1, 0.3, 1.5, 3 and 10 mg/kg. The paper describes the monotherapy dose-escalation part (N ≈ 52 patients) of the phase I trial of ivuxolimab. A male proportion of around 83% and a mean age of around 60 years, ranging from 23 to 79, were recorded for the dose-escalation cohort. Of the roughly 54 dose-escalation patients, hepatocellular carcinoma was present in about 20, melanoma in around 15, renal cell carcinoma in 9 and head and neck cancer in 9. Three dose-escalation patients achieved partial responses, one with hepatocellular carcinoma and two with cutaneous melanoma. Patients were allowed to have had prior anti-PD-1, anti-PD-L1 or anti-CTLA-4 therapy, and 30% to 40% of the dose-escalation patients had been treated with checkpoint inhibitors.

For sequencing of the TCRbeta CDR3 region, genomic DNA was extracted from the sorted cells. The immunoSEQ Assay was used for sequencing of TCRbeta CDR3 regions. What TCRdb holds here is the immuneACCESS table cut down to in-frame rearrangements. Part of the clones is not present; checked against another copy, under half of the missing clones reflect an unresolved V gene, and the others are unexplained. This sample gives some 86,000 clones in total; over 75% of them show up just once. The top ten clonotypes cover less than 4.5% of the sample. The study at large found these results: In partial responders in the 0.1-3.0 mg/kg groups, normalized peripheral clonal expansion was found to be among the lowest, especially among CD8+ T cells. The antigen specificity of the clonally expanded peripheral T cells was not determined. Low levels of normalized T-cell clonal expansion were also seen in some patients who did not respond. After ivuxolimab, more expanded clones were found on average in CD8+ T cells than in CD4+ T cells. At doses from 0.1 to 3.0 mg/kg, clonal expansion was seen in both CD4+ and CD8+ blood T cells between baseline and week 6.

The rearrangement joined TRBV11-2 to TRBJ2-1; the D gene is tentatively TRBD1 or TRBD2, each matching 5 bases. The starting material was CD4+ or CD8+ T cells sorted from blood, obtained in a trial of the OX40 agonist ivuxolimab. The sequence was obtained from an adult with an advanced solid tumor such as melanoma, head and neck, liver or kidney cancer. The CDR3 corresponds to CASSSRRDAHNEQFF. The nucleotide sequence reads as follows: TGTGCCAGCAGCTCACGCCGGGACGCACACAATGAGCAGTTCTTC.